These T cell receptor beta chains were read from a single sample in a study of blood T cell repertoires in COVID-19. Libraries were prepared by immunoSEQ multiplex PCR; TCRdb keeps only in-frame clonotypes and omits some of them. The sample has some 130,000 clones, more than 75% seen once. Material for sequencing was peripheral blood. These TCRs come from a man aged 65-85 years with active COVID-19. CDR3s include the opening cysteine and the closing phenylalanine or tryptophan. The D gene is left open where the match is weak. Not every row has a clone size; where given, it reads once, few, many or a size class.

D gene	CDR3 length	clone size	V gene	J gene	CDR3 DNA	CDR3 protein
NA	13	NA	TRBV5-4	TRBJ2-5	TGTGCCAGCAGCTTGCAGGAAACGGAGACCCAGTACTTC	CASSLQETETQYF
TRBD2	14	NA	TRBV5-6	TRBJ2-5	TGTGCCAGCAGCTTCCTAGCGGGAGAGGAGACCCAGTACTTC	CASSFLAGEETQYF
TRBD2	16	NA	TRBV4-2	TRBJ2-5	TGTGCCAGCAGCTCTCGGACTAGCGGGACTCAAGAGACCCAGTACTTC	CASSSRTSGTQETQYF
TRBD1	13	NA	TRBV9	TRBJ1-2	TGTGCCAGCAGCGGGACAGGGGACTATGGCTACACCTTC	CASSGTGDYGYTF
TRBD2	13	NA	TRBV19	TRBJ2-7	TGTGCCAGTGGACTAGGACCATCCTACGAGCAGTACTTC	CASGLGPSYEQYF
TRBD2	14	NA	TRBV28	TRBJ2-3	TGTGCCAGCAGTTTTAGCGGGAGCACAGATACGCAGTATTTT	CASSFSGSTDTQYF
TRBD1	17	many	TRBV28	TRBJ1-4	TGTGCCAGCAGTGAATCCGGGACAGGGGTTTTGGTTGAAAAACTGTTTTTT	CASSESGTGVLVEKLFF
NA	13	NA	TRBV12-3/TRBV12-4	TRBJ2-7	TGTGCCAGCAGATTGGAAAGCGACTACGAGCAGTACTTC	CASRLESDYEQYF
TRBD1	14	NA	TRBV27	TRBJ2-2	TGTGCCAGCCGCCTTGGGACAGGGCCCGGGGAGCTGTTTTTT	CASRLGTGPGELFF
NA	14	NA	TRBV10-3	TRBJ1-1	TGTGCCATCAGGGAGGGGCATTCGACCCCTGAAGCTTTCTTT	CAIREGHSTPEAFF
NA	12	NA	TRBV12-3/TRBV12-4	TRBJ1-1	TGTGCCAGCAGGGAAAGACAGTCAGAAGCTTTCTTT	CASRERQSEAFF
NA	13	NA	TRBV7-2	TRBJ1-1	TGTGCCAGCAGCTTAGAGACACCTCCCCGCGCTTTCTTT	CASSLETPPRAFF
NA	15	NA	TRBV14	TRBJ1-1	TGTGCCAGCAGCCAAGATGGAGGATTGAACACTGAAGCTTTCTTT	CASSQDGGLNTEAFF
TRBD2	13	once	TRBV29-1	TRBJ2-1	TGCAGCGTTGAGGGGTCAGCGGGAGGTGAGCAGTTCTTC	CSVEGSAGGEQFF
TRBD1	16	NA	TRBV4-3	TRBJ2-2	TGCGCCAGCAGACAACGGGACAGGGATGCGGCCGGGGAGCTGTTTTTT	CASRQRDRDAAGELFF
NA	16	NA	TRBV28	TRBJ1-5	TGTGCCAGCAGCCAAAACGGAGCAGGGCTCGATCAGCCCCAGCATTTT	CASSQNGAGLDQPQHF
NA	15	NA	TRBV2	TRBJ2-2	TGTGCCAGCAGTGCCCTCTCCGCGAACACCGGGGAGCTGTTTTTT	CASSALSANTGELFF
TRBD1	16	NA	TRBV28	TRBJ2-1	TGTGCCAGCAGTTTATATCTACAGGGGCCGGACAATGAGCAGTTCTTC	CASSLYLQGPDNEQFF
TRBD1	14	NA	TRBV5-1	TRBJ1-2	TGCGCCAGCAGCTACCGGGGACAGGCCTATGGCTACACCTTC	CASSYRGQAYGYTF
TRBD2	18	NA	TRBV4-2	TRBJ2-2	TGTGCCAGCAGCCGAGCCCAGACTAGCGGGACGAACACCGGGGAGCTGTTTTTT	CASSRAQTSGTNTGELFF
NA	15	NA	TRBV5-1	TRBJ1-5	TGCGCCAGCAGCCCCGGGGGGTCCTACAATCAGCCCCAGCATTTT	CASSPGGSYNQPQHF
TRBD2	15	once	TRBV7-9	TRBJ2-7	TGTGCCAGCAGCACCATAGCGGGAGTTCTTAACGAGCAGTACTTC	CASSTIAGVLNEQYF
TRBD1	15	once	TRBV5-4	TRBJ1-2	TGTGCCAGCAGCCCCGGGACAGGGGGCAAGTCTGGCTACACCTTC	CASSPGTGGKSGYTF
NA	16	NA	TRBV28	TRBJ1-1	TGTGCCAGCAGACCCAATACCAGGGGAAGGGACACTGAAGCTTTCTTT	CASRPNTRGRDTEAFF
TRBD1	15	NA	TRBV9	TRBJ2-2	TGTGCCAGCAGCGCCGACAGGGCGAACACCGGGGAGCTGTTTTTT	CASSADRANTGELFF
TRBD1	16	NA	TRBV24-1	TRBJ2-1	TGTGCCACCAGTGAAGGCGGACAGGGTCTTGGGGGGGAGCAGTTCTTC	CATSEGGQGLGGEQFF
TRBD2	17	NA	TRBV30	TRBJ2-2	TGTGCCTGGAGTGTACAGACTAGCGGGGGGAACACCGGGGAGCTGTTTTTT	CAWSVQTSGGNTGELFF